This T cell receptor (beta chain) was documented in a study of blood T cell repertoires in COVID-19. At the level of the study: From the United States, Italy and Spain came samples of acute and convalescent COVID-19. PBMCs, B-cell-depleted T cells, or T cells provided the cDNA or gDNA that made up the material.

This CDR3 comprises 13 residues. The V and J ends lost 3 bases and 4 bases respectively, with 10 bases between them. Germline assignment: CDR1 SNHLY and CDR2 FYNNEI. This clone has more than one count but fewer than ten. Repertoires were generated with immunoSEQ multiplex PCR, while TCRdb's copy carries only in-frame clones and drops some. The table shows fewer than 200,000 clones, with around 89% occurring only once. This clonotype was sampled from a man aged 35 to 55 with active or convalescent COVID-19. This chain joins TRBV2 and TRBJ2-7, with D maybe TRBD1 (5 bases). Sequenced material: peripheral blood. The CDR3 sequence: CASSDGRAYEQYF. Here the CDR3 DNA reads TGTGCCAGCAGTGACGGCAGGGCTTACGAGCAGTACTTC.